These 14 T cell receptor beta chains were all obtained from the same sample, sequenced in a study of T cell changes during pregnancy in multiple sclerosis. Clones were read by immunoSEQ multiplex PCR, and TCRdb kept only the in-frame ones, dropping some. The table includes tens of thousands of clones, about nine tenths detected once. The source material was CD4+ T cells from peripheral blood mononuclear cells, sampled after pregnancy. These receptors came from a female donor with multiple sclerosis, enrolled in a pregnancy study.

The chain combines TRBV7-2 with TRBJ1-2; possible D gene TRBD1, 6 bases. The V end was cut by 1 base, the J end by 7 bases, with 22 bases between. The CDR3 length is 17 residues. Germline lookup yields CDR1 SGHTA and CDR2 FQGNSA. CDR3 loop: CASSLVGDTGNRGGYTF. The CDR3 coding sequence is TGTGCCAGCAGCTTAGTTGGGGATACAGGGAATCGTGGTGGCTACACCTTC.

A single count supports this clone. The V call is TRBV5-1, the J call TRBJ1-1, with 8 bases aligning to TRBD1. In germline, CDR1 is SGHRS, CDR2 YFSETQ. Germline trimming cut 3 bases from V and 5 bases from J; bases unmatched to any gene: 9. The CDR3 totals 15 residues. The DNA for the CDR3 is TGCGCCAGCAGCTACGGACAGGGTGTTGTAACTGAAGCTTTCTTT. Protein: CASSYGQGVVTEAFF.

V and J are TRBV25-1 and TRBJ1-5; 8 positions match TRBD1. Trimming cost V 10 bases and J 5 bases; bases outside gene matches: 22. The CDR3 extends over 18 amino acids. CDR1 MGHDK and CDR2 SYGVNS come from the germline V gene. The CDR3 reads CATIQKRQGTFADQPQHF. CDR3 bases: TGTGCCACCATACAAAAGAGACAGGGGACCTTCGCTGATCAGCCCCAGCATTTT. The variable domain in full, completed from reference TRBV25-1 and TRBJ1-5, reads EADIYQTPRYLVIGTGKKITLECSQTMGHDKMYWYQQDPGMELHLIHYSYGVNSTEKGDLSSESTVSRIRTEHFPLTLESARPSHTSQYLCATIQKRQGTFADQPQHFGDGTRLSIL.

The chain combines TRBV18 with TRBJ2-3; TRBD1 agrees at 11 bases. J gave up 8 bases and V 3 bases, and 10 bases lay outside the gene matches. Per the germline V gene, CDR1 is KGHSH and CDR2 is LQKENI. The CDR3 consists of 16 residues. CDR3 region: CASSPGTGGTQGTQYF. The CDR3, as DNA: TGTGCCAGCTCACCGGGGACAGGGGGGACACAGGGTACGCAGTATTTT. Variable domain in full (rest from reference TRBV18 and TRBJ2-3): NAGVMQNPRHLVRRRGQEARLRCSPMKGHSHVYWYRQLPEEGLKFMVYLQKENIIDESGMPKERFSAEFPKEGPSILRIQQVVRGDSAAYFCASSPGTGGTQGTQYFGPGTRLTVL.

The CDR3 spells CASSLRVSQIYGYTF. DNA for the CDR3: TGTGCCAGCAGCTTACGGGTCTCACAAATCTATGGCTACACCTTC. The chain recombines TRBV11-2 with TRBJ1-2; D is unresolved. Germline loops: CDR1 SGHAT, CDR2 FQNNGV. V lost 2 bases and J lost 4, with 14 bases in between. The CDR3 sequence is 15 residues long.

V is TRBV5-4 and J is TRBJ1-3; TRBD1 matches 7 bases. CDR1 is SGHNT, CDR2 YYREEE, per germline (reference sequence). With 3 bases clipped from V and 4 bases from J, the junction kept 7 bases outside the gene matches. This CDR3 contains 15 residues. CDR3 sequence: CASSSGQVGGNTIYF. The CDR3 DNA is TGTGCCAGCAGCTCCGGACAGGTCGGAGGAAACACCATATATTTT.

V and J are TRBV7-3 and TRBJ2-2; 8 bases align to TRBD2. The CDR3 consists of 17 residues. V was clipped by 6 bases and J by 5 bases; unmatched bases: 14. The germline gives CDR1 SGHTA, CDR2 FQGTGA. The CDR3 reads CASRRLGGASRTGELFF. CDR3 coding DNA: TGTGCCAGCAGACGCCTCGGGGGGGCCAGTAGGACCGGGGAGCTGTTTTTT. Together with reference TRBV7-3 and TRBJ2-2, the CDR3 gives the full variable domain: GAGVSQTPSNKVTEKGKYVELRCDPISGHTALYWYRQSLGQGPEFLIYFQGTGAADDSGLPNDRFFAVRPEGSVSTLKIQRTERGDSAVYLCASRRLGGASRTGELFFGEGSRLTVL.

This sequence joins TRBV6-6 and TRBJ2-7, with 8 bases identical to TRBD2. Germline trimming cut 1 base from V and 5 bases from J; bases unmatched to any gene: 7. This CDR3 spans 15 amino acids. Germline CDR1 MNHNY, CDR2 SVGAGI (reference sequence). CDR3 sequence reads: CASSYFSGGAHEQYF. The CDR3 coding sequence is TGTGCCAGCAGTTACTTCTCCGGGGGGGCCCACGAGCAGTACTTC.

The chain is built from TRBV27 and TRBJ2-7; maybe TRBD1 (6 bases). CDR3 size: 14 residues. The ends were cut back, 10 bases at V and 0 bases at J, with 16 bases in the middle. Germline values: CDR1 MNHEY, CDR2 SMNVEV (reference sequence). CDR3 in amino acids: CANATGGASYEQYF. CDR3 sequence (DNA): TGTGCCAACGCCACTGGGGGCGCCTCCTACGAGCAGTACTTC.

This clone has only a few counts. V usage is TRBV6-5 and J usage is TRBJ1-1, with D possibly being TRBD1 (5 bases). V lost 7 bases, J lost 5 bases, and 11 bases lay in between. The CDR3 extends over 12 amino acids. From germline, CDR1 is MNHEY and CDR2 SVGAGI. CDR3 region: CASTGVGTEAFF. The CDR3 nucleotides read TGTGCCAGCACGGGGGTTGGGACTGAAGCTTTCTTT.

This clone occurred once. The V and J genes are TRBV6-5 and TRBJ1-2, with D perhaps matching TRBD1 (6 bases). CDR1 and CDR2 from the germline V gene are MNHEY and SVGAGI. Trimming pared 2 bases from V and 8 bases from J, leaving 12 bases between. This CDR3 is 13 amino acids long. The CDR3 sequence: CASSYGGGEGYTF. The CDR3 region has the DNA TGTGCCAGCAGTTACGGGGGGGGCGAAGGCTACACCTTC.

The CDR3 DNA follows: TGTGCCAGCAGCCCAACAGGTGCGGGGCCCTACGAGCAGTACTTC. The encoded protein is CASSPTGAGPYEQYF. The chain employs TRBV9 and TRBJ2-7, with D possibly matching TRBD2 (6 bases). This CDR3 has 15 amino acids. Germline V gene sequence: CDR1 SGDLS, CDR2 YYNGEE. V gave up 4 bases and J gave up 2 bases, with 16 bases separating them. Full variable domain (remainder filled in from reference TRBV9 and TRBJ2-7): DSGVTQTPKHLITATGQRVTLRCSPRSGDLSVYWYQQSLDQGLQFLIQYYNGEERAKGNILERFSAQQFPDLHSELNLSSLELGDSALYFCASSPTGAGPYEQYFGPGTRLTVT.

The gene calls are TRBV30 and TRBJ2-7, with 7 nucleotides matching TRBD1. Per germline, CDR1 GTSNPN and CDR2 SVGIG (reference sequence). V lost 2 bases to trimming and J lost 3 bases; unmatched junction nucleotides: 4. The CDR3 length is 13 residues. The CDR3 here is CAWSSPGGYEQYF. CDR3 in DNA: TGTGCCTGGAGTTCCCCAGGGGGCTACGAGCAGTACTTC.

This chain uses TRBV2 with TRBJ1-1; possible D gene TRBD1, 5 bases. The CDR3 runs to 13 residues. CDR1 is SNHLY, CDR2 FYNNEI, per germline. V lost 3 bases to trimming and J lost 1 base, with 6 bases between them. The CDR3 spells CASSEGGNTEAFF. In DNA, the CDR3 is TGTGCCAGCAGTGAGGGGGGGAACACTGAAGCTTTCTTT.